One and the same sample provided the 20 T cell receptor beta chains below, sequenced in a study of blood T cell repertoires in COVID-19. Here immunoSEQ multiplex PCR was the method, and the copy in TCRdb shows in-frame clones only, minus some. The profile shows tens of thousands of clones, 90% of them singletons. Sequenced material: peripheral blood. The origin of the receptors is a human donor in a cohort sampled during active COVID-19.

This clone was seen just once. The chain joins TRBV25-1 to TRBJ2-7, with 10 positions matching TRBD1. With 4 bases clipped from V and 0 bases from J, the junction kept 9 bases outside the gene matches. CDR3 length: 17 residues. The germline CDR1 and CDR2 sequences are MGHDK and SYGVNS. The CDR3 DNA is TGTGCCAGCAGTGCACCGGGACAGGGGTATTACTCCTACGAGCAGTACTTC. Translating gives CASSAPGQGYYSYEQYF.

The chain is built from TRBV24-1 and TRBJ2-3; 7 positions agree with TRBD2. CDR3 size: 14 residues. Germline-derived CDR1 and CDR2 are KGHDR and SFDVKD. After removal of 6 bases from V and 3 bases from J, the junction contained 5 bases not matched to a gene. The DNA for the CDR3 is TGTGCCACCAGTATGGGAGGGCCGACAGATACGCAGTATTTT. This encodes CATSMGGPTDTQYF.

The chain has TRBV10-3 and TRBJ2-7; TRBD1 agrees at 9 bases. This CDR3 comprises 14 residues. Germline V gene lookup returns CDR1 ENHRY and CDR2 SYGVKD. J lost 3 bases, V lost 7 bases, and 7 bases had no gene match. Here the CDR3 reads CAITATGGFYEQYF. The CDR3 nucleotides read TGTGCCATCACCGCGACAGGGGGTTTCTACGAGCAGTACTTC.

The chain uses TRBV19 and TRBJ1-5, with D hard to call. V was clipped by 7 bases and J by 4 bases, with 11 bases between them. Germline assignment: CDR1 LNHDA and CDR2 SQIVND (reference sequence). This CDR3 has 13 amino acids. In nucleotides, the CDR3 is TGTGCCAGTACCAGGCTGAGAAATCAGCCCCAGCATTTT. Its protein is CASTRLRNQPQHF.

The chain carries TRBV5-1 and TRBJ2-3; D is unresolved. There are 16 residues in the CDR3. Germline values: CDR1 SGHRS, CDR2 YFSETQ. Deletions cut 5 bases from V and 3 bases from J, with 19 bases between. CDR3 region: CASSNRPLGGTDTQYF. CDR3 coding DNA: TGCGCCAGCAGTAACCGGCCTCTAGGTGGTACAGATACGCAGTATTTT.

This clone was recorded only once. The rearrangement joins TRBV19 to TRBJ2-7, with TRBD1 matching over 10 bases. The CDR3 is made up of 16 amino acids. Per germline, CDR1 LNHDA and CDR2 SQIVND (reference sequence). The J segment lost 5 bases and the V segment lost 4 bases, leaving 11 bases of the junction unmatched. The CDR3 coding sequence is TGTGCCAGTAGTAGGGCCTCGGGACAGGGGTCCCACGAGCAGTACTTC. Amino acid sequence: CASSRASGQGSHEQYF.

The chain uses TRBV7-8 and TRBJ2-2, with 9 bases that match TRBD2. J lost 6 bases, V lost 0 bases, and 14 bases had no gene match. There are 19 residues in the CDR3. CDR1 is SGHVS, CDR2 FQNEAQ, per germline. The CDR3 region has the DNA TGTGCCAGCAGCTTAGCACTCTCGGGGGCGGGAGGGCTCGCCGGGGAGCTGTTTTTT. Its translation is CASSLALSGAGGLAGELFF.

This clone was counted a single time. The rearrangement links TRBV19 to TRBJ2-3; TRBD2 aligns across 8 bases. CDR3 length equals 15 residues. V shed 7 bases and J 5 bases; nucleotides not matched to a gene: 11. Per germline, CDR1 LNHDA and CDR2 SQIVND (reference sequence). This CDR3 reads CASTPVGSGKDTQYF. CDR3 DNA sequence: TGTGCCAGTACCCCGGTCGGTAGCGGGAAAGATACGCAGTATTTT.

The chain is built from TRBV6-5 and TRBJ1-1; TRBD1 aligns across 7 bases. J lost 5 bases, V lost 5 bases, and 5 bases had no gene match. This CDR3 spans 13 amino acids. CDR1 is MNHEY and CDR2 is SVGAGI in the germline V gene. CDR3 loop: CASSPTRGTEAFF. The CDR3 DNA follows: TGTGCCAGCAGTCCCACCAGGGGGACTGAAGCTTTCTTT.

The chain joins TRBV2 to TRBJ1-1; D is ambiguous. Between the trimmed V and J ends, which lost 5 bases and 7 bases, there was a span of 11 bases. The CDR3 extends over 12 amino acids. From germline, CDR1 is SNHLY and CDR2 FYNNEI. This chain's CDR3 is CASSNQAVEAFF. In DNA, the CDR3 is TGTGCCAGCAGTAACCAGGCTGTTGAAGCTTTCTTT.

The V and J genes are TRBV6-5 and TRBJ2-1; 10 nucleotides line up with TRBD1. J was trimmed by 8 bases and V by 6 bases; bases with no gene match: 7. The CDR3 is made up of 14 amino acids. The germline CDR1 and CDR2 sequences are MNHEY and SVGAGI. CDR3 sequence: CASRRGTGVYEQFF. The DNA for the CDR3 is TGTGCCAGCAGGAGGGGGACAGGGGTGTATGAGCAGTTCTTC.

This chain connects TRBV11-2 to TRBJ1-5; 8 nucleotides match TRBD1. Germline values: CDR1 SGHAT, CDR2 FQNNGV. This CDR3 is 18 amino acids long. The V gene end was trimmed by 1 base and the J gene end by 0 bases; junction bases not matched to a gene: 8. The CDR3 is CASSLGRQGRNSNQPQHF. Written as DNA, the CDR3 is TGTGCCAGCAGCTTAGGCCGACAGGGGCGAAATAGCAATCAGCCCCAGCATTTT.

The V call is TRBV10-3, the J call TRBJ1-5; D is possibly TRBD1 (5 bases). CDR1 is ENHRY and CDR2 is SYGVKD in the germline V gene. This CDR3 has 15 residues. V was clipped by 0 bases and J by 6 bases, with 12 bases between them. Here the CDR3 reads CAISESFQGGQPQHF. For the CDR3, the DNA is TGTGCCATCAGTGAGTCTTTCCAGGGAGGTCAGCCCCAGCATTTT.

This chain joins TRBV5-1 and TRBJ2-4, with TRBD2 identical over 7 bases. Germline V lookup: CDR1 SGHRS, CDR2 YFSETQ. After removal of 4 bases from V and 9 bases from J, the junction contained 10 bases not matched to a gene. There are 14 residues in the CDR3. The CDR3 DNA sequence: TGCGCCAGCAGCCACCGCCCTGGGGAGGGCATTCAGTACTTC. It yields the protein CASSHRPGEGIQYF.

J is TRBJ1-1 and V is TRBV29-1; TRBD1 matches at 7 bases. CDR1 is SQVTM, CDR2 ANQGSEA, per germline. V lost 2 bases, J lost 11 bases, and 14 bases stayed unmatched. This CDR3 region has 14 residues. The CDR3 sequence is CSVEPSGSGTDAFF. The CDR3 nucleotides are TGCAGCGTTGAACCTTCCGGGTCCGGGACAGACGCTTTCTTT.

The CDR3 sequence is CASSEFKGVDYGYTF. CDR3 nucleotides: TGTGCCAGCAGTGAATTCAAAGGGGTCGACTATGGCTACACCTTC. This rearrangement joins TRBV25-1 to TRBJ1-2, with D possibly matching TRBD1 (5 bases). The germline V gene has CDR1 MGHDK and CDR2 SYGVNS. The CDR3 is 15 residues long. The V gene lost 1 base and the J gene lost 3 bases, with 12 bases spanning the gap.

The chain joins TRBV7-3 to TRBJ2-1; 10 bases are shared with TRBD2. The CDR3 length is 15 residues. Germline loops: CDR1 SGHTA, CDR2 FQGTGA. Germline trimming cut 5 bases from V and 5 bases from J; bases unmatched to any gene: 6. The CDR3 DNA reads as TGTGCCAGCAGCAGAGCGGGAGGGGAAGACAATGAGCAGTTCTTC. As protein: CASSRAGGEDNEQFF. Supplemented by reference TRBV7-3 and TRBJ2-1, the full variable domain reads GAGVSQTPSNKVTEKGKYVELRCDPISGHTALYWYRQSLGQGPEFLIYFQGTGAADDSGLPNDRFFAVRPEGSVSTLKIQRTERGDSAVYLCASSRAGGEDNEQFFGPGTRLTVL.

V usage is TRBV15 and J usage is TRBJ2-1; 7 bases are a match to TRBD2. The germline V gene has CDR1 LNHNV and CDR2 YYDKDF (reference sequence). This CDR3 is 16 amino acids long. J was trimmed by 2 bases and V by 1 base; bases with no gene match: 5. The CDR3 loop is CATSRGPSGTYNEQFF. DNA of the CDR3: TGTGCCACCAGCAGAGGACCTAGCGGTACCTACAATGAGCAGTTCTTC.

The V call is TRBV4-1, the J call TRBJ2-2; 9 bases are shared with TRBD2. Germline V lookup: CDR1 MGHRA, CDR2 YSYEKL. This CDR3 has 15 residues. The trim removed 4 bases at V and 7 bases at J, leaving 7 bases unmatched. The CDR3 DNA reads as TGCGCCAGCAGCCCTCGAATAGCGGGAGTCGGGGAGCTGTTTTTT. It yields the protein CASSPRIAGVGELFF.

V usage is TRBV5-1 and J usage is TRBJ2-1, with TRBD1 matching over 7 bases. There are 15 residues in the CDR3. The ends lost 2 bases at V and 1 base at J; junction bases unmatched: 3. CDR1 SGHRS and CDR2 YFSETQ come from the germline V gene. DNA of the CDR3: TGCGCCAGCAGCTTACGACAGGGTTCCTACAATGAGCAGTTCTTC. It translates to CASSLRQGSYNEQFF.